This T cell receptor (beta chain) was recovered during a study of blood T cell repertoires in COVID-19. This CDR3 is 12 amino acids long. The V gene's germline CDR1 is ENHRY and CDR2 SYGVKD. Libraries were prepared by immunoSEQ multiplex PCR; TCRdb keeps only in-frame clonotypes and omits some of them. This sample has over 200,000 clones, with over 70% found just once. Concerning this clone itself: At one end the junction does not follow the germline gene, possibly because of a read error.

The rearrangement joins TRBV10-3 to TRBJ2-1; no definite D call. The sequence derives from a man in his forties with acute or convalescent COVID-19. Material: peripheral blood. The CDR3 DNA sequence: TGTGCCATCAGTGAGTCGGCAGCTGAGGAGTTCTTC. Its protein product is CAISESAAEEFF.